The rows below give T cell receptor beta chains drawn from one sample of a study of control samples from healthy donors and cancer patients. Measured with immunoSEQ multiplex PCR; TCRdb has only the in-frame clones, and not every one. The sample has around 140,000 clones, around 90% seen once. The source material was blood. The receptors originated from a man between 18 and 29 years old in good health. Each CDR3 is given with its conserved first and last residue. The D gene is left open where the match is weak. Size tells how often a clone was seen (once, few, many) or the class of an expanded clone, and some rows leave it out.

-	-	TRBV5-5	TRBJ2-2	TGTGCCAGCCGTCGGGCAGCGGACACCGGGGAGCTGTTTTTT	CASRRAADTGELFF
-	-	TRBV19	TRBJ2-2	TGTGCCAGTAGTAACTGGCGGGGGAACACCGGGGAGCTGTTTTTT	CASSNWRGNTGELFF
-	-	TRBV6-4	TRBJ1-1	TGTGCCAGCAGTGACTCGGGTGAGGGCACTGAAGCTTTCTTT	CASSDSGEGTEAFF
-	-	TRBV7-9	TRBJ2-5	TGTGCCAGCAGCTCGGAACTAGCTCGGGAGACCCAGTACTTC	CASSSELARETQYF
-	-	TRBV2	TRBJ1-1	TGTGCCACTACTCCGGGCGCACTGGGTGGGGGTACTGAAGCTTTCTTT	CATTPGALGGGTEAFF
-	-	TRBV29-1	TRBJ2-7	TGCAGCGTTGGGCAGGGTACCTCCTACGAGCAGTACTTC	CSVGQGTSYEQYF
-	few	TRBV5-5	TRBJ2-3	TGTGCCAGCAGCTTGAGAGTTGGTAGCACAGATACGCAGTATTTT	CASSLRVGSTDTQYF
-	-	TRBV21-1	TRBJ2-7	TGTGCCAGCAGCCGGGGGGGCAGGGCCTACGAGCAGTACTTC	CASSRGGRAYEQYF
-	-	TRBV7-8	TRBJ2-6	TGTGCCAGCAGCCTGTCCGGGACAAGATTCTCTGGGGCCAACGTCCTGACTTTC	CASSLSGTRFSGANVLTF
TRBD1	-	TRBV11-1	TRBJ1-6	TGTGCCAGCAGCCTCGGACAGGGATACAGCTCACCCCTCCACTTT	CASSLGQGYSSPLHF
-	once	TRBV30	TRBJ2-7	TGTGCCTGGAGTGTAATGGGAGTTGAGCAGTACTTC	CAWSVMGVEQYF
TRBD1	-	TRBV12-5	TRBJ2-5	TGTGCTAGTGGAAAAGGGACAGGGGGACAAGAGACCCAGTACTTC	CASGKGTGGQETQYF
-	-	TRBV11-3	TRBJ2-7	TGTGCCAGCAGCTTGGCCTGGGGCTACGAGCAGTACTTC	CASSLAWGYEQYF
TRBD2	-	TRBV14	TRBJ2-2	TGTGCCAGCAGCCAAGACAGCGGGGAGTATAGGGAGCTGTTTTTT	CASSQDSGEYRELFF
TRBD2	-	TRBV7-2	TRBJ2-4	TGTGCCAGCAGCCCTAGGACTAGCGGGGGGATGGACATTCAGTACTTC	CASSPRTSGGMDIQYF